The rows below give T cell receptor beta chains drawn from one sample of a study of cytomegalovirus exposure and HLA in healthy donors. Some clones are missing from TCRdb's copy, which holds only in-frame ones; the method was immunoSEQ multiplex PCR. The repertoire holds some 130,000 clones, with about 80% as singletons. The sequenced sample consisted of PBMCs. The receptors were sampled from a boy younger than 10 in good health and CMV-seronegative. Each CDR3 is given with its conserved first and last residue. The order of the fields is clone size, J gene, V gene, D gene, CDR3 DNA, CDR3 protein. D genes are given only for firm matches. Size is stated for part of the rows, as once, few or many counts, or as a class when the clone is expanded.

size: .
J: TRBJ1-5
V: TRBV5-1
D: TRBD1
DNA: TGCGCCAGCAGCCCGACAGGGGAACGCAATCAGCCCCAGCATTTT
CDR3: CASSPTGERNQPQHF

size: .
J: TRBJ2-3
V: TRBV7-2
D: TRBD2
DNA: TGTGCCAGCAGCCCTCGACTAGCGGGTTGGGGCACAGATACGCAGTATTTT
CDR3: CASSPRLAGWGTDTQYF

size: .
J: TRBJ1-2
V: TRBV18
D: .
DNA: TGTGCCAGCTCACCAGCAGATAACTATGGCTACACCTTC
CDR3: CASSPADNYGYTF

size: .
J: TRBJ2-3
V: TRBV7-6
D: .
DNA: TGTGCCAGCAGCCCAGGGGCCAGCACAGATACGCAGTATTTT
CDR3: CASSPGASTDTQYF

size: .
J: TRBJ2-3
V: TRBV7-9
D: .
DNA: TGTGCCAGCAGCTCCGTTGGCTCGGATACGCAGTATTTT
CDR3: CASSSVGSDTQYF

size: .
J: TRBJ2-5
V: TRBV10-1
D: .
DNA: TGCGCCAGCAGTGAGTCATCGGGGGTAGGGGAGACCCAGTACTTC
CDR3: CASSESSGVGETQYF

size: .
J: TRBJ2-7
V: TRBV18
D: TRBD2
DNA: TGTGCCAGCTCACTCTCTAGCGGGGGCCGAAGCTCCTACGAGCAGTACTTC
CDR3: CASSLSSGGRSSYEQYF

size: .
J: TRBJ2-3
V: TRBV9
D: .
DNA: TGTGCCAGCAGCGTAGTCTCAGATACGCAGTATTTT
CDR3: CASSVVSDTQYF

size: .
J: TRBJ1-1
V: TRBV6-5
D: .
DNA: TGTGCCAGCAGTATAAACACTGAAGCTTTCTTT
CDR3: CASSINTEAFF

size: .
J: TRBJ2-2
V: TRBV15
D: TRBD1
DNA: TGTGCCACCATGGACAGGGGTCAGGACACCGGGGAGCTGTTTTTT
CDR3: CATMDRGQDTGELFF

size: .
J: TRBJ1-5
V: TRBV27
D: TRBD1
DNA: TGTGCCAGCAGTCCGGACAGGGTGGTCAAGGATCAGCCCCAGCATTTT
CDR3: CASSPDRVVKDQPQHF

size: once
J: TRBJ1-1
V: TRBV7-9
D: TRBD1
DNA: TGTGCCAGCAGCTTAGCACCTCAGGGGGGTTCCACTGAAGCTTTCTTT
CDR3: CASSLAPQGGSTEAFF

size: .
J: TRBJ2-3
V: TRBV18
D: TRBD1
DNA: TGTGCCAGCTCACCGACAGGGGATGGCACAGATACGCAGTATTTT
CDR3: CASSPTGDGTDTQYF

size: few
J: TRBJ1-2
V: TRBV29-1
D: .
DNA: TGCAGCGTGCCCCTAGGAGGGGCCGTGGGGGGCTACACCTTC
CDR3: CSVPLGGAVGGYTF

size: .
J: TRBJ2-5
V: TRBV5-1
D: TRBD2
DNA: TGCGCCAGCAGCTTGAGGCTCCACGGGGGGTATGAGACCCAGTACTTC
CDR3: CASSLRLHGGYETQYF

size: .
J: TRBJ2-7
V: TRBV7-8
D: TRBD1
DNA: TGTGCCAGCAGCTTTTCGGACAGGGTCAATCCCTACGAGCAGTACTTC
CDR3: CASSFSDRVNPYEQYF

size: .
J: TRBJ2-1
V: TRBV19
D: TRBD2
DNA: TGTGCCAGTACCCCGGGGGGTCTCTCCTACAATGAGCAGTTCTTC
CDR3: CASTPGGLSYNEQFF

size: .
J: TRBJ1-2
V: TRBV9
D: .
DNA: TGTGCCAGCAGCGTATCGACAGTAGCTAACTATGGCTACACCTTC
CDR3: CASSVSTVANYGYTF

size: .
J: TRBJ1-2
V: TRBV27
D: .
DNA: TGTGCCAGCAGTTCCCAGGTTTGGAACTATGGCTACACCTTC
CDR3: CASSSQVWNYGYTF

size: once
J: TRBJ2-1
V: TRBV5-6
D: TRBD2
DNA: TGTGCCAGCAGCTTGTGGGGGACTAGCGGTGACAATGAGCAGTTCTTC
CDR3: CASSLWGTSGDNEQFF

size: .
J: TRBJ2-3
V: TRBV10-2
D: TRBD2
DNA: TGCGCCAGCAGTGCCCCAGCGGGAGTAGTAGATACGCAGTATTTT
CDR3: CASSAPAGVVDTQYF

size: .
J: TRBJ2-5
V: TRBV6-4
D: TRBD2
DNA: TGTGCCAGCAGTGAACTAGCGGGAGGGCAAGAGACCCAGTACTTC
CDR3: CASSELAGGQETQYF

size: .
J: TRBJ1-1
V: TRBV7-9
D: .
DNA: TGTGCCAGCAGCTCGGAGATGAACACTGAAGCTTTCTTT
CDR3: CASSSEMNTEAFF

size: .
J: TRBJ2-2
V: TRBV18
D: .
DNA: TGTGCCAGCTCACCCGCCAGGGGCAGCAGCACCGGGGAGCTGTTTTTT
CDR3: CASSPARGSSTGELFF

size: .
J: TRBJ2-2
V: TRBV2
D: .
DNA: TGTGCCACACTCAAGGGGAATGGCAGTTACACCGGGGAGCTGTTTTTT
CDR3: CATLKGNGSYTGELFF

size: few
J: TRBJ1-3
V: TRBV11-2
D: .
DNA: TGTGCCAGCAGCTTAGATCCCCAGGGTCCTGGAAACACCATATATTTT
CDR3: CASSLDPQGPGNTIYF

size: once
J: TRBJ1-1
V: TRBV18
D: .
DNA: TGTGCCAGCTCACCACCGCGGGGGCCCACTTATAAGAACACTGAAGCTTTCTTT
CDR3: CASSPPRGPTYKNTEAFF

size: few
J: TRBJ1-1
V: TRBV2
D: .
DNA: TGTGCCAGCATGCGCGACACTGAAGCTTTCTTT
CDR3: CASMRDTEAFF

size: .
J: TRBJ2-1
V: TRBV6-4
D: .
DNA: TGTGCCAGCAGTGACTCCGGGGTACGGACCTACAATGAGCAGTTCTTC
CDR3: CASSDSGVRTYNEQFF

size: few
J: TRBJ2-7
V: TRBV4-2
D: TRBD2
DNA: TGTGCCAGCAGCCAAGATGTAGCGGGCGAGCAGTACTTC
CDR3: CASSQDVAGEQYF

size: .
J: TRBJ2-7
V: TRBV11-2
D: .
DNA: TGTGCCAGCAGCTTAGAAGAGCGTCACGAGCAGTACTTC
CDR3: CASSLEERHEQYF